This T cell receptor beta chain stems from a study of blood T cell repertoires in COVID-19. Looking at the study overall: The United States, Italy and Spain supplied acute and convalescent COVID-19 samples. The cDNA or gDNA used as material had been derived from T cells, B-cell-depleted T cells, or PBMCs.

The V end was cut by 6 bases, the J end by 8 bases, with 11 bases between. Germline values: CDR1 SGHDT, CDR2 YYEEEE. The CDR3 is 12 amino acids. Authors' analysis steps: Reference gene primer amplification gave nucleated cell count estimates. Only in-frame clones appear in the TCRdb table, and some are missing; sequencing was by immunoSEQ multiplex PCR. That table furnishes V, J and clone size, whereas the DNA furnished D and trimming. The sample consists of fewer than 150,000 clones, about nine tenths of them appearing once. This chain connects TRBV5-6 to TRBJ1-4, with D perhaps matching TRBD1 (5 bases). This clonotype originated in a man between 70 and 80 years old who had recovered from COVID-19. Input material: peripheral blood. This CDR3 reads CASTDQGEKLFF. CDR3 DNA: TGTGCCAGCACCGATCAGGGAGAAAAACTGTTTTTT.